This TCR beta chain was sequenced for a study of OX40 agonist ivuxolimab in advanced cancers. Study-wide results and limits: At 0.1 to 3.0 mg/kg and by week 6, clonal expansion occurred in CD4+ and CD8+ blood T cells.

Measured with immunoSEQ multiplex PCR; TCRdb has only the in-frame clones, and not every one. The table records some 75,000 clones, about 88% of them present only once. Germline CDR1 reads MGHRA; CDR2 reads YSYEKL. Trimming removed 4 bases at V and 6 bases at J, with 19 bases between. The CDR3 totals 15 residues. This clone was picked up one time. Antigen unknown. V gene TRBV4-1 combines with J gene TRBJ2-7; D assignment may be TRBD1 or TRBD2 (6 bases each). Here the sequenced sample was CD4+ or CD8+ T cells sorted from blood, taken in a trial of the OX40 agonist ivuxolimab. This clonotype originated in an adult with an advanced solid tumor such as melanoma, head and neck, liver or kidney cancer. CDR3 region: CASSPQPIRGLEQYF. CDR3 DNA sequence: TGCGCCAGCAGCCCGCAGCCCATACGGGGGCTCGAGCAGTACTTC.